The subject of this entry is one T cell receptor beta chain. As yet, its antigen is unknown. V shed 1 base and J 1 base; nucleotides not matched to a gene: 9. The CDR3 consists of 19 residues. In germline, CDR1 is LGHNA, CDR2 YNFKEQ. Primers included in the PCR were 60 Vbeta and 13 Jbeta primers. Method: immunoSEQ multiplex PCR; TCRdb's copy keeps in-frame clones and lacks some. Of approximately 210,000 clones in the sample, about 79% are singletons; the top ten hold 1.8%. The data derive from a study of cytomegalovirus exposure and HLA in healthy donors. Study-level points and caveats: In a later analysis, around 18,000 TCR beta sequences were associated with HLA alleles at 0.05 false discovery rate. Some TCR beta chains (around 160 of them) were listed as cytomegalovirus-associated. Later analysis suggested most CMV-associated TCR beta chains were HLA-restricted. Across donors, most TCRs were seen rarely, yet some public ones were widespread.

The sequence derives from a male donor in good health and CMV-seronegative. Specimen: PBMCs. The gene calls are TRBV4-2 and TRBJ2-6; 8 bases fit TRBD1. As DNA, the CDR3 is TGTGCCAGCAGCCAAGCTGCGGGACAGGCTTCATCTGGGGCCAACGTCCTGACTTTC. Translated: CASSQAAGQASSGANVLTF.